This paragraph reports one T cell receptor beta chain. These data come from a study of blood T cell repertoires in COVID-19. The V gene end was trimmed by 1 base and the J gene end by 8 bases; junction bases not matched to a gene: 8. In germline, CDR1 is SGHTA, CDR2 FQGNSA. The CDR3 spans 15 residues. Here immunoSEQ multiplex PCR was the method, and the copy in TCRdb shows in-frame clones only, minus some. Among about 190,000 clones, around three quarters were seen once, and the ten largest hold approximately 16%. The source material was PBMCs or T cells enriched from blood (not recorded which). The chain combines TRBV7-2 with TRBJ2-4, with 7 positions matching TRBD1. This receptor was taken from a woman between 45 and 65 years old with acute COVID-19. The CDR3 DNA reads TGTGCCAGCAGCTTAGGGTCAGGGGGTTGGGACATTCAGTACTTC. The encoded protein is CASSLGSGGWDIQYF.